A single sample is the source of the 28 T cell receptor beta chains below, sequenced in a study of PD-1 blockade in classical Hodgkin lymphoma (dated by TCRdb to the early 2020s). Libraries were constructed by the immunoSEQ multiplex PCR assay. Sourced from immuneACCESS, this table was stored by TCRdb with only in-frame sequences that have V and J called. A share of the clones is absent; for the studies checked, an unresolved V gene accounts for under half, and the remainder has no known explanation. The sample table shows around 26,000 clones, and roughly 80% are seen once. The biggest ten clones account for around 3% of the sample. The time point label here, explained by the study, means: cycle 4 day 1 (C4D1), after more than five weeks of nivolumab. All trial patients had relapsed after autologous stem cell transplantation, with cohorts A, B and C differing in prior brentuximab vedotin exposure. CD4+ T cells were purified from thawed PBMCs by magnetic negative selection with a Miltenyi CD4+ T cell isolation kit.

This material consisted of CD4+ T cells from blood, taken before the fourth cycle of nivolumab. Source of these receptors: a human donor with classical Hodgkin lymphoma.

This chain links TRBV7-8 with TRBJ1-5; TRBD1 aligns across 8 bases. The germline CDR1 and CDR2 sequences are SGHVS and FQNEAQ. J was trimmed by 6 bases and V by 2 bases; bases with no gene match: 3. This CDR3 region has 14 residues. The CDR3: CASSLQGASQPQHF. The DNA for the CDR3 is TGTGCCAGCAGCTTACAGGGGGCGAGTCAGCCCCAGCATTTT.

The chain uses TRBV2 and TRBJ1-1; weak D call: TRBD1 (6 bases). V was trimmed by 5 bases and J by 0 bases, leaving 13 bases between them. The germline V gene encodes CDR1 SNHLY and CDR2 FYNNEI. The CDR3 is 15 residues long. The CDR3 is CASSIQGALNTEAFF. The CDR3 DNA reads TGTGCCAGCAGTATACAGGGAGCCCTGAACACTGAAGCTTTCTTT.

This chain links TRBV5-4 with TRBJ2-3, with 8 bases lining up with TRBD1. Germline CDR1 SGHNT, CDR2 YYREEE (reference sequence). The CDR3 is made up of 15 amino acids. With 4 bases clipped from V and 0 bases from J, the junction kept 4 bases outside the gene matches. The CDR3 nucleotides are TGTGCCAGCAGCGATCGGACAGGGAGCACAGATACGCAGTATTTT. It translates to CASSDRTGSTDTQYF.

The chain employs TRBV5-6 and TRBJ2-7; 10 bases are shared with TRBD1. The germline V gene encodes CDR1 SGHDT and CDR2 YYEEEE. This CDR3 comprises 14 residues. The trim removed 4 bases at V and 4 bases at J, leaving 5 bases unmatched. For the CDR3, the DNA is TGTGCCAGCAGCCTGGGACAGGGGAGGTACGAGCAGTACTTC. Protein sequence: CASSLGQGRYEQYF.

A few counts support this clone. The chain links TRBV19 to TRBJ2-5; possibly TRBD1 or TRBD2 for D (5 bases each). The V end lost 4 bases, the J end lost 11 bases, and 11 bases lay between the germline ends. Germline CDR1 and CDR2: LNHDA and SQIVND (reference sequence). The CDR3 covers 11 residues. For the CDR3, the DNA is TGTGCCAGTAGTACACCGGGACCTCAGTACTTC. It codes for CASSTPGPQYF.

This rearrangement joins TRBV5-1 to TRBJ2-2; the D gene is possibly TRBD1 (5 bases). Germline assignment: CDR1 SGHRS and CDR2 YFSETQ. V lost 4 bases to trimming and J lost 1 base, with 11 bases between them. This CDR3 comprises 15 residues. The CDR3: CASSLGHGNTGELFF. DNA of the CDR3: TGCGCCAGCAGCCTAGGACACGGGAACACCGGGGAGCTGTTTTTT.

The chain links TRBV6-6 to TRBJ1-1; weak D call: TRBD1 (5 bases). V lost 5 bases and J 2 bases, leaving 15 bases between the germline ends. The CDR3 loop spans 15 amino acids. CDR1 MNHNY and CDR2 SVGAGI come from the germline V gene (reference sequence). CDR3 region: CASSPQGGRNTEAFF. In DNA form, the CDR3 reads TGTGCCAGCAGTCCTCAGGGTGGTCGAAACACTGAAGCTTTCTTT.

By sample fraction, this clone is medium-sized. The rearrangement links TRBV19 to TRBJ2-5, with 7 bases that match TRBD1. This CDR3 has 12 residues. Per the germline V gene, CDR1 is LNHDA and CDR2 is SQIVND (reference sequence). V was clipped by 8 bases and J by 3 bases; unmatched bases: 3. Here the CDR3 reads CASGTEEETQYF. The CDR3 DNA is TGTGCCAGTGGGACAGAGGAAGAGACCCAGTACTTC.

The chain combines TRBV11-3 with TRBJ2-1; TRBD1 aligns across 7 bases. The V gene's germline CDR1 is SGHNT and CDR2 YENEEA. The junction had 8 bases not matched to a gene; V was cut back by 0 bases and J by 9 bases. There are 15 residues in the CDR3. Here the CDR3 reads CASSLEGTASGEQFF. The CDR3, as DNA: TGTGCCAGCAGCTTAGAAGGGACAGCCTCAGGTGAGCAGTTCTTC.

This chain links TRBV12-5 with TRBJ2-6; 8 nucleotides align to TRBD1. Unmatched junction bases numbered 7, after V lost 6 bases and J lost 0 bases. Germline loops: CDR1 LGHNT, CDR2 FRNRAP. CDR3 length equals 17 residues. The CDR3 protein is CASGGDRTLSGANVLTF. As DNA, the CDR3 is TGTGCTAGTGGGGGGGACAGGACTCTCTCTGGGGCCAACGTCCTGACTTTC.

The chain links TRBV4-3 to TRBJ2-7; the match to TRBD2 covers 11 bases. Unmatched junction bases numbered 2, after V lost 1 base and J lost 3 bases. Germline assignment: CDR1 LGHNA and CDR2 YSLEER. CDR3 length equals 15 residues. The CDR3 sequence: CASSQGLAGFYEQYF. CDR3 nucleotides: TGCGCCAGCAGCCAAGGACTAGCGGGGTTCTACGAGCAGTACTTC.

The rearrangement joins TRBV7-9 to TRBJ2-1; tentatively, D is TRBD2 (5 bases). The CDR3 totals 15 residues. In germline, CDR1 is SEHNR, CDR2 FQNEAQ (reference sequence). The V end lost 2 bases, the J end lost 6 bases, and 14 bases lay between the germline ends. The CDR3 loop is CASSLNSIAGNEQFF. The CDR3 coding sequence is TGTGCCAGCAGCTTAAACAGCATTGCGGGCAATGAGCAGTTCTTC.

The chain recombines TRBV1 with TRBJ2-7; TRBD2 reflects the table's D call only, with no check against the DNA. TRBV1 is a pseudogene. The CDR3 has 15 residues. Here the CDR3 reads CTSISRCPTSCEQYF. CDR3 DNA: TGCACCAGCATCTCCCGGTGTCCTACCTCTTGCGAGCAGTACTTC.

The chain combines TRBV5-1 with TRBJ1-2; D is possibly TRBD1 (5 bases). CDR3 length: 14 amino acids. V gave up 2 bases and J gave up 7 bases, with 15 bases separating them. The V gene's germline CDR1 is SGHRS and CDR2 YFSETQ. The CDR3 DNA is TGCGCCAGCAGCTTAGGGCAGGGCGATCGTGGCTACACCTTC. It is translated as CASSLGQGDRGYTF.

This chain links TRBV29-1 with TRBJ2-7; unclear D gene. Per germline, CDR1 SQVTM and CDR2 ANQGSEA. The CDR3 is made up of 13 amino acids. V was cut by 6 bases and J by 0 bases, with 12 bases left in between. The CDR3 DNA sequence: TGCAGCGTCGGAGCCTCCCTCTCCTACGAGCAGTACTTC. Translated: CSVGASLSYEQYF.

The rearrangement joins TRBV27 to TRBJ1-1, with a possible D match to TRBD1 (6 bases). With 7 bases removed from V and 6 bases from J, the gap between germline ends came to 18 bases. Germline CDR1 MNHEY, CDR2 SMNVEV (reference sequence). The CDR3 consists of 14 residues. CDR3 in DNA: TGTGCCAGCACCTCGACAGGCATGGCCCCTGAAGCTTTCTTT. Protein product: CASTSTGMAPEAFF.

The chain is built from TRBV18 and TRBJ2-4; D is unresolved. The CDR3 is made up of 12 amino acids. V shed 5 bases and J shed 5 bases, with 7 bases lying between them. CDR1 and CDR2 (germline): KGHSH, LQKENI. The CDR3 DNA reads TGTGCCAGCTCAACCCAAGAAAACATTCAGTACTTC. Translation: CASSTQENIQYF.

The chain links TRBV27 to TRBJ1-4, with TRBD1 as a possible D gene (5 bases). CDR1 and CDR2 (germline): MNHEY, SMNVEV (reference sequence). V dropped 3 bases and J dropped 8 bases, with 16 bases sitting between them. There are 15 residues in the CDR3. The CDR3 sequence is CASSFFDGGREKLFF. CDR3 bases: TGTGCCAGCAGTTTCTTCGACGGGGGAAGGGAAAAACTGTTTTTT. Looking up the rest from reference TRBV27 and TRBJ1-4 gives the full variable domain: EAQVTQNPRYLITVTGKKLTVTCSQNMNHEYMSWYRQDPGLGLRQIYYSMNVEVTDKGDVPEGYKVSRKEKRNFPLILESPSPNQTSLYFCASSFFDGGREKLFFGSGTQLSVL.

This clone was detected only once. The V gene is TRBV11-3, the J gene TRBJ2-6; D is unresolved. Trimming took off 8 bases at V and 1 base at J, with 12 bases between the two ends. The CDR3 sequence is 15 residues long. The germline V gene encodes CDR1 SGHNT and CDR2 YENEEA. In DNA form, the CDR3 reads TGTGCCAGCTCCACCGGCGGTTCTGGGGCCAACGTCCTGACTTTC. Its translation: CASSTGGSGANVLTF.

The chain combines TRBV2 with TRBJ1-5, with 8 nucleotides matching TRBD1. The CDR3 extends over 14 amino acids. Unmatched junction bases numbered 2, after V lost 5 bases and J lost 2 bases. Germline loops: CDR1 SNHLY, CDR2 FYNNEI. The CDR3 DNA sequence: TGTGCCAGCAGTCGGGACAGGCGCAATCAGCCCCAGCATTTT. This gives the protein CASSRDRRNQPQHF.

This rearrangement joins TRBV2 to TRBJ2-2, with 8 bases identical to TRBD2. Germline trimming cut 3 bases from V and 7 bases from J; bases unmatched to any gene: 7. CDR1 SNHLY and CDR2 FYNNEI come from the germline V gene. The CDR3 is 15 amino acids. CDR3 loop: CASSDQGLENGELFF. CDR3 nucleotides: TGTGCCAGCAGTGACCAGGGACTAGAAAACGGGGAGCTGTTTTTT. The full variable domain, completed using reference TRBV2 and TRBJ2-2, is EPEVTQTPSHQVTQMGQEVILRCVPISNHLYFYWYRQILGQKVEFLVSFYNNEISEKSEIFDDQFSVERPDGSNFTLKIRSTKLEDSAMYFCASSDQGLENGELFFGEGSRLTVL.

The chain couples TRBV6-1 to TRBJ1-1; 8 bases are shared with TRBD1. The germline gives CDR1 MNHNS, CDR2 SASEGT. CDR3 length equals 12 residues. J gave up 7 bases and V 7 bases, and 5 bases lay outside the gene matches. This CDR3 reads CASNQGAVEAFF. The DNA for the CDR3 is TGTGCCAGCAACCAGGGGGCGGTTGAAGCTTTCTTT.

CDR3 sequence: CASSLDNQPQHF. In DNA, the CDR3 is TGTGCCAGCAGCTTAGACAATCAGCCCCAGCATTTT. The chain employs TRBV7-2 and TRBJ1-5; no clear D gene. V lost 1 base, J lost 3 bases, and 1 base lay in between. This CDR3 has 12 residues. Germline V CDR1 and CDR2: SGHTA, FQGNSA.

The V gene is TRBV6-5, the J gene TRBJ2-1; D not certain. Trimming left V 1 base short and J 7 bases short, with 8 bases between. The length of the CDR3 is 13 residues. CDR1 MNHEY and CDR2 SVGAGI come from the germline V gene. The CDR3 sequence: CASSYYAVNEQFF. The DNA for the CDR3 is TGTGCCAGCAGTTACTATGCGGTAAATGAGCAGTTCTTC.

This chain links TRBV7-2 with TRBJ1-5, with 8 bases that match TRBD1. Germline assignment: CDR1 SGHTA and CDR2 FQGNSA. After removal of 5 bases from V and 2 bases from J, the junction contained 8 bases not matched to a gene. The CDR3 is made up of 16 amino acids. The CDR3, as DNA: TGTGCCAGCAGCCCTTGGACAGGGCGCGGCAATCAGCCCCAGCATTTT. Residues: CASSPWTGRGNQPQHF. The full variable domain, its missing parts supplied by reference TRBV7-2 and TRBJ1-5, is GAGVSQSPSNKVTEKGKDVELRCDPISGHTALYWYRQSLGQGLEFLIYFQGNSAPDKSGLPSDRFSAERTGGSVSTLTIQRTQQEDSAVYLCASSPWTGRGNQPQHFGDGTRLSIL.

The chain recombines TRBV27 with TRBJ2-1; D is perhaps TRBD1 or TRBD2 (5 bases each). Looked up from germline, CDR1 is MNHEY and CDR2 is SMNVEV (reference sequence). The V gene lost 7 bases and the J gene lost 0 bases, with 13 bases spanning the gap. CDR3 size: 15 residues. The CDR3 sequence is CASTLAGSSYNEQFF. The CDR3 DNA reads TGTGCCAGCACCTTAGCAGGGAGCTCCTACAATGAGCAGTTCTTC.

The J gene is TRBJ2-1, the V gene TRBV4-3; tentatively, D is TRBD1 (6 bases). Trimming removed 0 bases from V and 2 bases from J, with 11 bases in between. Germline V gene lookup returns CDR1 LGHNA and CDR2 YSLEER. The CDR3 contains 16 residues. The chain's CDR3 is CASSQEAGGAYNEQFF. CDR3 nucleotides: TGCGCCAGCAGCCAAGAGGCTGGGGGCGCCTACAATGAGCAGTTCTTC.

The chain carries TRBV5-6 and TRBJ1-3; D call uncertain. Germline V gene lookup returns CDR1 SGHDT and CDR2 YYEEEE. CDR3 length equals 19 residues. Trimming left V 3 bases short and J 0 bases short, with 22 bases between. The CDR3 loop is CASSWTVEYLSTSGNTIYF. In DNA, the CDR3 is TGTGCCAGCAGCTGGACGGTTGAATACTTATCCACCTCTGGAAACACCATATATTTT.